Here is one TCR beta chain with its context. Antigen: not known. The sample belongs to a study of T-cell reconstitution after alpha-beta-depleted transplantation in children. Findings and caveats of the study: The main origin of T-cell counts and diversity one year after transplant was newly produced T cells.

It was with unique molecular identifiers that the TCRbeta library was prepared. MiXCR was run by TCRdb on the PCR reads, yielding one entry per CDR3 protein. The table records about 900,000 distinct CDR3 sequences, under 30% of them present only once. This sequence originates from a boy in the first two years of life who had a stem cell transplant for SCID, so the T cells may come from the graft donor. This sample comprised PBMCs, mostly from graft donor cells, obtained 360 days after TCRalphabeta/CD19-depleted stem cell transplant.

CDR3 region: CASSLTSGSGNTIYF. The CDR3 DNA reads as TGTGCCAGCAGCTTAACGAGTGGCTCTGGAAACACCATATATTTT. This chain uses TRBV7-2 with TRBJ1-3; D is undetermined. Germline V lookup: CDR1 SGHTA, CDR2 FQGNSA. Trimming took 2 bases from V and 0 from J, leaving 8 bases between them. The CDR3 totals 15 residues.